This TCR delta chain originates from a study of Vδ1+ human thymocytes listed by TCRdb under 2018. About the study as a whole: As a data resource, the study described the mRNA-level TRG and TRD CDR3 repertoires found in highly purified Vdelta1+ thymocytes taken from young children. Earlier work had validated the multiplex-based CDR3 amplicon strategy against 5'RACE-based methods for generating CDR3 amplicons. General conclusions and limits of the study: Because no clustering by age or sex was observed, donors were not stratified by these variables in the analyses. Although sort purity was high, about 20% of thymic TRD sequences were Vdelta2 (with a few Vdelta3), in contrast to the peripheral blood Vdelta1+ controls. The thymic TRG and TRD repertoires appeared highly polyclonal, with Gaussian CDR3 length distributions, in contrast to the oligoclonal repertoires of peripheral blood. Because unexpected Vdelta2 sequences could lead to misinterpretation of bulk repertoire data, the authors recommended using highly purified populations and validating at the single-cell level. Donors shared many TRG clonotypes (up to roughly 6.9x10^3), but TRD repertoires were essentially private, with at most 120 shared.

Concerning this clone: Its antigen is currently not known. Base qualities are not provided; no much larger clone lies one nucleotide away.

Germline trimming: 5 bases from V, 9 bases from J; junction bases outside gene matches: 17. Its CDR3 holds 16 amino acids, cysteine through phenylalanine. Of all the DNA, just the CDR3 is kept, 48 bases in frame from base 1. The germline V gene encodes CDR1 TSWWSYY and CDR2 QGS. RNA was extracted with the RNeasy mini kit and reverse transcribed using Superscript III. CDR3 amplicons were generated by multiplex PCR with pooled V-gene forward primers and a constant-region reverse primer carrying Illumina adaptor overhangs. After gel purification, the amplicons were indexed with Nextera index primers during about 8 additional PCR cycles and then purified using AMPure XP beads. The libraries were sequenced on an Illumina MiSeq using paired-end 250 bp reads, dual indexing and a roughly 20% PhiX spike-in. Concerning the study's data processing: Read quality was checked with FastQC, and TRG read pairs were merged using ea-utils fastq-join. Sequences were annotated with IMGT/HighV-QUEST, keeping only productive sequences with unambiguous V-gene assignment; clonotypes were defined by identical CDR3 sequence. For downstream analysis, VDJtools 1.1.1, tcR 2.2.3, Treemap and vegan Shannon diversity in R 3.4.4 were used. In TCRdb, clones were called once more from the public reads by CATT, and rows of identical DNA were later combined. TCRdb, not the authors, supplied the V and J calls. This sample holds about 55,000 delta-chain clones; about 15% were observed only once. The ten largest clones represent 0.5% of the sample.

Thymic samples were depleted of alphabeta T cells, then CD3+ TCRVdelta1+ TCRVdelta2- thymocytes were FACS-sorted. The purity of the sorted Vdelta1+ thymocytes fell between roughly 98% and 99.6%. The thymic specimens were obtained from several paediatric patients who were undergoing corrective cardiac surgery and ranged in age from about 5 days to 17 months. Thymic tissue was dispersed and mononuclear cells isolated on a Histopaque-1077 density gradient. For staining, the antibodies used were anti-TCRVdelta1 clone TS8.2, anti-TCRVdelta2 clone B6, anti-CD3 clone HIT3a and anti-TCRalphabeta clone IP26.

Sequenced: Vdelta1+ gamma-delta thymocytes from the thymus. The sample's cell subset or site, from its label and the paper: FACS-sorted CD3+ TCRalphabeta- TCRVdelta1+ TCRVdelta2- thymocytes. The clonotype originates from a boy younger than two who had congenital heart surgery. This chain joins TRDV1 to TRDJ1; TRDD3 agrees with 8 junctional bases. The nucleotides read TGTGCTCTTGGGAATAGGCTCCTGGGAGGGATACGTCAACTCATCTTT. Translated, this is CALGNRLLGGIRQLIF.